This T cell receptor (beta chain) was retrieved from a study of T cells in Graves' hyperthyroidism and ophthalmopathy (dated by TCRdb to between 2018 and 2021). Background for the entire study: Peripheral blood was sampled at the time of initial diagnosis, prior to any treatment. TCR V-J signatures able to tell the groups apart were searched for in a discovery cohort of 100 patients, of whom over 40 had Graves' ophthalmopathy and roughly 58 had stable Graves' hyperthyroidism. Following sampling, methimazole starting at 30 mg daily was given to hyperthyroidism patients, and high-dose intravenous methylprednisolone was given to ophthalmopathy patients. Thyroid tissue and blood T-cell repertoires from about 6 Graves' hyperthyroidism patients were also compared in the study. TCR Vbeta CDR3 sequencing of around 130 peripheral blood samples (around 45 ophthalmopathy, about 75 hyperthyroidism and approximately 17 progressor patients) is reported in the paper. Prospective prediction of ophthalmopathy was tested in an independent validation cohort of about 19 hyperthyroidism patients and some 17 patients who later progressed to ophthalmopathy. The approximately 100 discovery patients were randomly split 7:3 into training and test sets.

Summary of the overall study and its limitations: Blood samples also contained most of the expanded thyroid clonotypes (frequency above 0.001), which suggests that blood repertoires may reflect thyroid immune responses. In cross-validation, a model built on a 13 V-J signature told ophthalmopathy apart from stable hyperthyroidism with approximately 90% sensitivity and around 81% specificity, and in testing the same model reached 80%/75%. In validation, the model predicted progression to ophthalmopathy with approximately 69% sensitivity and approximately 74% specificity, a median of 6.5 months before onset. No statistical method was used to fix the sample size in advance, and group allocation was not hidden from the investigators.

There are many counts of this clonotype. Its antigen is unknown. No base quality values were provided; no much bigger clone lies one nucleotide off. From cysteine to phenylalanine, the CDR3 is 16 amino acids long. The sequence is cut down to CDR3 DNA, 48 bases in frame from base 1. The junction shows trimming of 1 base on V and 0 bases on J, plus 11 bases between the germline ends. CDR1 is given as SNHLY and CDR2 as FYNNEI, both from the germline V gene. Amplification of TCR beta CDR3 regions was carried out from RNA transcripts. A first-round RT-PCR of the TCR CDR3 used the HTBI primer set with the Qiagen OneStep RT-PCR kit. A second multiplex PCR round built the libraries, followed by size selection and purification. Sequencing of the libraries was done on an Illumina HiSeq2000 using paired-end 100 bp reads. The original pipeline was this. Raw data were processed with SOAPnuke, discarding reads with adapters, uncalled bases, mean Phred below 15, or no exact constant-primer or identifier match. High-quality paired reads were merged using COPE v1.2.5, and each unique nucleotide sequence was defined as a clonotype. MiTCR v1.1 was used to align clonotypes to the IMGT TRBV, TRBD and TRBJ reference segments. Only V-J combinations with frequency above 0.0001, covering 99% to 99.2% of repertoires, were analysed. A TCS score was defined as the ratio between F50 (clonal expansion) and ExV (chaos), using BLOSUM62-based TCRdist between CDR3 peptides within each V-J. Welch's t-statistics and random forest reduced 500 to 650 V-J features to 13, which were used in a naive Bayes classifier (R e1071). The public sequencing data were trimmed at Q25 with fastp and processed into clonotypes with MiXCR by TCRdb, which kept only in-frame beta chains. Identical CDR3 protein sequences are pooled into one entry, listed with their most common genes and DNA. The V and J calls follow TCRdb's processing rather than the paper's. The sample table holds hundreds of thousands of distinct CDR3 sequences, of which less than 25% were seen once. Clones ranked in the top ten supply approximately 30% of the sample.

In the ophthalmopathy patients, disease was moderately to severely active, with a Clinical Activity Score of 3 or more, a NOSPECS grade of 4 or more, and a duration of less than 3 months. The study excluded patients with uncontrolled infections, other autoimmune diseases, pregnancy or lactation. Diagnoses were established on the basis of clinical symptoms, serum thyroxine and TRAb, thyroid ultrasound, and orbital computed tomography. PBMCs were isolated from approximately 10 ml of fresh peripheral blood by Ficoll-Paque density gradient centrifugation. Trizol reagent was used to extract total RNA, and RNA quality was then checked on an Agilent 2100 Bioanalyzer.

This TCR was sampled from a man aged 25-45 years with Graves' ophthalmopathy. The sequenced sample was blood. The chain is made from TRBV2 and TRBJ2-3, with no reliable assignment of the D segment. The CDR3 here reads CASSEEALASTDTQYF. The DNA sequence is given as TGTGCCAGCAGTGAAGAAGCCCTTGCTAGCACAGATACGCAGTATTTT.